The next 17 T cell receptor beta chains were all read from a single sample in a study of CD8 T cells in Susac syndrome (dated by TCRdb to between 2018 and 2021). Library preparation employed the immunoSEQ multiplex PCR assay. RNA was extracted using the RNeasy kit, and roughly 0.5 to 1 ug of the RNA was reverse transcribed with random hexamers. TCRdb redid the processing of the public reads, applying fastp at Q25 and MiXCR, and retained in-frame beta chains. Identical CDR3 protein sequences are pooled into one entry, listed with their most common genes and DNA. The table for this sample lists about 400,000 distinct CDR3 sequences; 75% to 90% of them were counted only once. Around 0.12% of the sample comes from the top ten. The sample taken for sequencing was CD8+ T cells from PBMCs. The receptors were sampled from a human donor with multiple sclerosis.

The chain couples TRBV2 to TRBJ2-5; 10 nucleotides align to TRBD2. The CDR3 is 14 residues long. The V and J ends lost 4 bases and 3 bases, in that order; junction bases with no gene match: 2. From germline, CDR1 is SNHLY and CDR2 FYNNEI. CDR3 nucleotides: TGTGCCAGCAGTGCGCTAGCGGGGGAAGAGACCCAGTACTTC. This codes for CASSALAGEETQYF.

The chain joins TRBV5-1 to TRBJ2-3; D is unclear. V was cut by 1 base and J by 3 bases, with 6 bases left in between. The CDR3 covers 13 residues. CDR1 and CDR2 (germline): SGHRS, YFSETQ. The CDR3 nucleotides read TGCGCCAGCAGCTTGTCAGCGACAGATACGCAGTATTTT. It encodes CASSLSATDTQYF.

This rearrangement joins TRBV7-9 to TRBJ2-3; a possible D gene is TRBD2 (5 bases). The germline CDR1 and CDR2 sequences are SEHNR and FQNEAQ (reference sequence). The ends were cut back, 1 base at V and 1 base at J, with 12 bases in the middle. The CDR3 is 16 amino acids. The CDR3 nucleotides are TGTGCCAGCAGCTTAGTGGGCCAGGAGGGCACAGATACGCAGTATTTT. This translates into CASSLVGQEGTDTQYF. The variable domain in full, with the rest retrieved from reference TRBV7-9 and TRBJ2-3, is DTGVSQNPRHKITKRGQNVTFRCDPISEHNRLYWYRQTLGQGPEFLTYFQNEAQLEKSRLLSDRFSAERPKGSFSTLEIQRTEQGDSAMYLCASSLVGQEGTDTQYFGPGTRLTVL.

V is TRBV19 and J is TRBJ1-1, with D perhaps matching TRBD1 (5 bases). The V end lost 6 bases, the J end lost 6 bases, and 17 bases lay between the germline ends. The CDR3 consists of 14 residues. Germline assignment: CDR1 LNHDA and CDR2 SQIVND (reference sequence). The CDR3 here is CASRSQEGIAEAFF. The CDR3 DNA reads TGTGCCAGTAGGTCTCAGGAGGGGATCGCTGAAGCTTTCTTT. Using reference TRBV19 and TRBJ1-1 for the parts outside the CDR3, the full variable domain is DGGITQSPKYLFRKEGQNVTLSCEQNLNHDAMYWYRQDPGQGLRLIYYSQIVNDFQKGDIAEGYSVSREKKESFPLTVTSAQKNPTAFYLCASRSQEGIAEAFFGQGTRLTVV.

In this sample, this clonotype turned up once. The chain employs TRBV4-1 and TRBJ2-3, with TRBD1 matching over 8 bases. Germline lookup yields CDR1 MGHRA and CDR2 YSYEKL. The trim removed 1 base at V and 0 bases at J, leaving 6 bases unmatched. The CDR3 extends over 17 amino acids. The CDR3 protein is CASSQGVGTGSTDTQYF. For the CDR3, the DNA is TGCGCCAGCAGCCAAGGGGTCGGGACAGGAAGCACAGATACGCAGTATTTT.

This clonotype occurred once. This chain connects TRBV5-5 to TRBJ1-5; D gene unclear. This CDR3 comprises 15 residues. The germline V gene encodes CDR1 SGHKS and CDR2 YYEKEE (reference sequence). V was cut by 6 bases and J by 1 base, with 14 bases left in between. The CDR3 loop reads CASTREGLSNQPQHF. In DNA form, the CDR3 reads TGTGCCAGCACCCGAGAGGGCCTAAGCAATCAGCCCCAGCATTTT.

This chain connects TRBV2 to TRBJ2-3, with TRBD1 matching 7 bases. The germline V gene encodes CDR1 SNHLY and CDR2 FYNNEI. Losses at the gene ends were 3 bases for V and 5 bases for J; bases not matched to a gene: 5. CDR3 length equals 14 residues. The CDR3 is CASSEQGVVDTQYF. As DNA, the CDR3 is TGTGCCAGCAGTGAGCAGGGGGTAGTAGATACGCAGTATTTT.

The chain joins TRBV29-1 to TRBJ2-6, with D unclear. CDR1 and CDR2 (germline): SQVTM, ANQGSEA. The ends were cut back, 3 bases at V and 0 bases at J, with 9 bases in the middle. This CDR3 spans 15 amino acids. For the CDR3, the DNA is TGCAGCGTTGAGGGTCAGATCTCTGGGGCCAACGTCCTGACTTTC. Residues: CSVEGQISGANVLTF.

This clonotype came up once. The chain links TRBV30 to TRBJ1-5; a possible D gene is TRBD1 (5 bases). CDR3 length: 13 amino acids. V was shortened by 1 base and J by 5 bases, with 9 bases between the two germline ends. Germline lookup yields CDR1 GTSNPN and CDR2 SVGIG (reference sequence). CDR3 nucleotide sequence: TGTGCCTGGAGTGGTGGGGGGGATCAGCCCCAGCATTTT. Protein sequence: CAWSGGGDQPQHF.

The chain employs TRBV7-9 and TRBJ1-2; D remains ambiguous. From germline, CDR1 is SEHNR and CDR2 FQNEAQ (reference sequence). Trimming removed 5 bases from V and 12 bases from J, with 13 bases in between. CDR3 length: 11 amino acids. The CDR3 DNA is TGTGCCAGCAGCCTGACAACATTCAACACCTTC. Protein sequence: CASSLTTFNTF.

The chain has TRBV27 and TRBJ1-1, with 7 bases lining up with TRBD1. The CDR3 is made up of 15 amino acids. Trimming cost V 4 bases and J 4 bases; bases outside gene matches: 9. Germline V gives CDR1 MNHEY, CDR2 SMNVEV (reference sequence). CDR3 bases: TGTGCCAGCAGTTACTACCTGACAGGGCCCACTGAAGCTTTCTTT. Its protein product is CASSYYLTGPTEAFF.

The chain employs TRBV4-1 and TRBJ1-5; the D gene is possibly TRBD1 (6 bases). Germline loops: CDR1 MGHRA, CDR2 YSYEKL. The CDR3 length is 15 residues. Trimming removed 0 bases from V and 5 bases from J, with 11 bases in between. CDR3 sequence (DNA): TGCGCCAGCAGCCAAGAATCCAGGGGCCATCAGCCCCAGCATTTT. This sequence encodes CASSQESRGHQPQHF.

V and J are TRBV15 and TRBJ2-7; 8 bases fit TRBD2. Germline V gene lookup returns CDR1 LNHNV and CDR2 YYDKDF (reference sequence). V trimming: 8 bases; J trimming: 5 bases; junction bases outside the gene matches: 8. The CDR3 loop spans 13 amino acids. The CDR3 DNA sequence: TGTGCCACCTGCCGGGGAGCGGGAGACGAGCAGTACTTC. This translates into CATCRGAGDEQYF.

This chain uses TRBV5-1 with TRBJ1-2, with a possible D match to TRBD1 (6 bases). The CDR3 length is 18 residues. Germline V CDR1 and CDR2: SGHRS, YFSETQ. The V end lost 0 bases, the J end lost 3 bases, and 21 bases lay between the germline ends. CDR3 sequence: CASSLVVRGALKYYGYTF. In DNA, the CDR3 is TGCGCCAGCAGCTTGGTCGTTCGGGGGGCGCTGAAGTACTATGGCTACACCTTC.

The V call is TRBV27, the J call TRBJ1-2; maybe TRBD1 (5 bases). V was trimmed by 6 bases and J by 8 bases, leaving 19 bases between them. In germline, CDR1 is MNHEY, CDR2 SMNVEV (reference sequence). The CDR3 extends over 14 amino acids. The CDR3 bases are TGTGCCAGCAGGCGGGGGGGAACTCTCTACGGCTACACCTTC. This sequence encodes CASRRGGTLYGYTF.

This clonotype occurred a few times. The junction and the germline gene differ at one end; a read error may be behind it. This sequence joins TRBV10-1 and TRBJ2-7, with TRBD1 identical over 7 bases. CDR1 and CDR2 from the germline V gene are WNHNN and SYGVQD (reference sequence). CDR3 length: 13 amino acids. The CDR3 bases are TGTGCCAGCAGTGAATCAGGGGGCTACGAGCAGTACTTC. Residues: CASSESGGYEQYF.

The chain joins TRBV3-1 to TRBJ2-7; D perhaps matches TRBD2 (6 bases). The CDR3 length is 13 residues. The V and J ends lost 3 bases and 6 bases respectively, with 12 bases between them. Germline V gene lookup returns CDR1 LGHDT and CDR2 YNNKEL (reference sequence). CDR3 in DNA: TGTGCCAGCAGCCATCCCGGGGGTCGCGAGCAGTACTTC. This sequence encodes CASSHPGGREQYF.